Listed here are 10 T cell receptor beta chains from one sample, sequenced in a study of CD8+CD57+ T cells in acquired aplastic anemia. Genomic DNA provided the template from which TCR beta VDJ and CDR3 profiles were obtained. TCRdb processed the reads anew with MiXCR; each CDR3 protein has one entry. The table shows about 120,000 distinct CDR3 sequences, with 50% to 70% occurring only once. Sequencing was done on patients that had shown CD8+CD57+ cell expansion by flow cytometry. Sample: sorted CD4+, CD8+, or CD8+CD57+ T cells (not recorded which) from PBMCs. These receptors were obtained from a human donor with aplastic anemia.

The genes are TRBV24-1 and TRBJ2-5, with D possibly being TRBD2 (5 bases). Deletions cut 5 bases from V and 1 base from J, with 10 bases between. Germline values: CDR1 KGHDR, CDR2 SFDVKD. The CDR3 spans 14 residues. CDR3 DNA sequence: TGTGCCACCAGTGTCCGGGAAGTCCAAGAGACCCAGTACTTC. It translates to CATSVREVQETQYF.

This clonotype was detected only a few times. The chain combines TRBV18 with TRBJ2-7, with 7 bases that match TRBD1. Germline V CDR1 and CDR2: KGHSH, LQKENI. V dropped 6 bases and J dropped 3; count of bases not matched to a gene: 5. The CDR3 extends over 13 amino acids. The CDR3 reads CASSTGTDYEQYF. DNA for the CDR3: TGTGCCAGCTCCACGGGGACAGACTACGAGCAGTACTTC.

The sample holds a few counts of this clonotype. The CDR3 DNA reads as TGTGCCATCCAGAGGACAGGGAAAGACACTGAAGCTTTCTTT. Translated: CAIQRTGKDTEAFF. The V and J genes are TRBV10-3 and TRBJ1-1; TRBD1 matches 8 bases. With V trimmed by 8 bases and J by 3 bases, 8 bases remained unmatched. The CDR3 sequence is 14 residues long. CDR1 is ENHRY and CDR2 is SYGVKD in the germline V gene.

CDR3 loop: CSVDFAGGTYEQYF. The DNA of the CDR3 is TGCAGCGTTGATTTCGCGGGGGGCACCTACGAGCAGTACTTC. The chain is built from TRBV29-1 and TRBJ2-7, with TRBD2 matching over 8 bases. Germline V gene data show CDR1 as SQVTM and CDR2 as ANQGSEA. With 3 bases clipped from V and 2 bases from J, the junction kept 6 bases outside the gene matches. The CDR3 runs to 14 residues.

The sample holds a few counts of this clonotype. This chain joins TRBV2 and TRBJ2-7; D remains ambiguous. The CDR3 contains 12 residues. The germline gives CDR1 SNHLY, CDR2 FYNNEI. Trimming took 7 bases from V and 1 from J, leaving 8 bases between them. Written as DNA, the CDR3 is TGTGCCAGCACTTCAGCTTCCTACGAGCAGTACTTC. Its protein product is CASTSASYEQYF.

The chain uses TRBV12-3 or TRBV12-4 and TRBJ2-7; TRBD1 matches at 8 bases. The CDR3 covers 17 residues. Trimming removed 6 bases from V and 4 bases from J; junction bases left unmatched: 17. CDR3 loop: CASRPKTGVRGAYEQYF. The DNA of the CDR3 is TGTGCCAGCAGGCCAAAGACAGGGGTACGGGGTGCGTACGAGCAGTACTTC.

The chain joins TRBV11-2 to TRBJ2-7; D is tentatively TRBD1 or TRBD2 (6 bases each). Germline CDR1 and CDR2: SGHAT and FQNNGV. Trimming shortened V by 3 bases and J by 2 bases, and 14 bases separated the two germline ends. The CDR3 has 15 amino acids. The CDR3 DNA reads TGTGCCAGCAGCTTGGTGGGGGGCGAGGCCTACGAGCAGTACTTC. Residues: CASSLVGGEAYEQYF.

CDR3: CASSLGLLRTYEQFF. CDR3 coding DNA: TGTGCCAGCAGCTTAGGCTTATTGCGTACTTATGAGCAGTTCTTC. This sequence joins TRBV13 and TRBJ2-1; D is unresolved. The CDR3 length is 15 residues. Germline V gene lookup returns CDR1 PRHDT and CDR2 FYEKMQ (reference sequence). Trimming left V 0 bases short and J 8 bases short, with 14 bases between.

This clonotype was seen more than once but under ten times. The CDR3 region is CASSYSKGDSGNTIYF. CDR3 sequence (DNA): TGTGCCAGCAGTTACTCGAAGGGAGACTCTGGAAACACCATATATTTT. The V and J genes are TRBV6-5 and TRBJ1-3; D remains ambiguous. The germline V and J ends were trimmed by 0 bases and 0 bases, with 9 bases remaining between them. Germline V gene data show CDR1 as MNHEY and CDR2 as SVGAGI. CDR3 size: 16 residues.

V and J are TRBV10-3 and TRBJ1-1; 8 bases align to TRBD1. The CDR3 is 13 amino acids. V was pared by 11 bases and J by 1 base, with 6 bases of the junction left unmatched. Germline lookup yields CDR1 ENHRY and CDR2 SYGVKD. The CDR3 region has the DNA TGTGCCCACCAGGACAGGGAGAACACTGAAGCTTTCTTT. Amino acid sequence: CAHQDRENTEAFF.